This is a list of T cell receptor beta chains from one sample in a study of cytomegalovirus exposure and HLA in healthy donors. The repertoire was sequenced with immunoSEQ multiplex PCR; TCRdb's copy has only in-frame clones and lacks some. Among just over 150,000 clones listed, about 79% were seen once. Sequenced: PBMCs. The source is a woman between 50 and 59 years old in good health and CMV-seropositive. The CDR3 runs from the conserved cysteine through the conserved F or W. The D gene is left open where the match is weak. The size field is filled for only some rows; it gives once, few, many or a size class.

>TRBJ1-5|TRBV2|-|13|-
CAGAGDSNQPQHF
TGTGCCGGAGCAGGGGATAGCAATCAGCCCCAGCATTTT
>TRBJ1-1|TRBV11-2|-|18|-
CASSLIPPSGIWDTEAFF
TGTGCCAGCAGCTTAATCCCCCCCTCAGGGATCTGGGACACTGAAGCTTTCTTT
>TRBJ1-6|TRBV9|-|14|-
CASSVGHVNSPLHF
TGTGCCAGCAGCGTCGGACACGTAAATTCACCCCTCCACTTT
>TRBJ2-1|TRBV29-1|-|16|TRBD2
CSVPSLVLAGGNEQFF
TGCAGCGTTCCCTCCCTGGTGCTAGCGGGAGGGAATGAGCAGTTCTTC
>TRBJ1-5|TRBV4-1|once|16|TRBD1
CASSQDQQGAVQPQHF
TGCGCCAGCAGCCAAGATCAACAGGGGGCGGTTCAGCCCCAGCATTTT
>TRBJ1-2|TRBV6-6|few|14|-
CASSLLEGINGYTF
TGTGCCAGCAGCCTTCTGGAGGGTATCAATGGCTACACCTTC
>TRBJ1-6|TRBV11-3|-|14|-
CASSLEGAGSPLHF
TGTGCCAGCAGCTTAGAGGGAGCTGGATCACCCCTCCACTTT
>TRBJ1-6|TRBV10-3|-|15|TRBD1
CAISEGDRDNSPLHF
TGTGCCATCAGTGAGGGGGACAGAGATAATTCACCCCTCCACTTT
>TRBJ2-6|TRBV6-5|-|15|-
CASRGVGSGANVLTF
TGTGCCAGCAGAGGGGTGGGCTCTGGGGCCAACGTCCTGACTTTC
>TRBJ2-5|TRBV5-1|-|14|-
CASSPTGEGETQYF
TGCGCCAGCAGCCCGACAGGGGAGGGAGAGACCCAGTACTTC
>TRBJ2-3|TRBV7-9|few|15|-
CASSPRTTNTDTQYF
TGTGCCAGCAGCCCCCGGACTACCAACACAGATACGCAGTATTTT
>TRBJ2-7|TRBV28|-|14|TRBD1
CASKTGTANYEQYF
TGTGCCAGCAAAACGGGGACAGCTAACTACGAGCAGTACTTC
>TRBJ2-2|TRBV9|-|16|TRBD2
CASSGELAVNTGELFF
TGTGCCAGCAGCGGAGAACTAGCGGTGAACACCGGGGAGCTGTTTTTT
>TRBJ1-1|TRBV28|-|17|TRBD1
CASSFRTGARGDTEAFF
TGTGCCAGCAGTTTCCGGACAGGTGCCAGGGGTGACACTGAAGCTTTCTTT
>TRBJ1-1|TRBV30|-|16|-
CAWAGGSLSMNTEAFF
TGTGCCTGGGCGGGGGGCTCTTTATCCATGAACACTGAAGCTTTCTTT
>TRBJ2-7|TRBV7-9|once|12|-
CASSFRGYEQYF
TGTGCCAGCAGCTTCAGGGGCTACGAGCAGTACTTC
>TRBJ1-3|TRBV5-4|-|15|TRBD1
CASSPPGGPGNTIYF
TGTGCCAGCAGCCCCCCAGGGGGGCCCGGAAACACCATATATTTT
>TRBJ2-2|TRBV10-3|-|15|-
CAISEQQGFTGELFF
TGTGCCATCAGTGAGCAACAGGGTTTCACCGGGGAGCTGTTTTTT
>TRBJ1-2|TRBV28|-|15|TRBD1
CASIRRDRGDYGYTF
TGTGCCAGCATCAGAAGGGACAGGGGGGACTATGGCTACACCTTC
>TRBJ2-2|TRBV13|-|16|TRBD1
CASSSSSGGGTGELFF
TGTGCCAGCAGCTCCTCTTCAGGGGGCGGGACCGGGGAGCTGTTTTTT
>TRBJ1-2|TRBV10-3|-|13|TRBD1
CAISVDRGGGYTF
TGTGCCATCAGTGTCGACAGGGGTGGAGGCTACACCTTC
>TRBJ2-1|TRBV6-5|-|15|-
CASSYGASPSNEQFF
TGTGCCAGCAGTTACGGAGCTAGCCCCTCCAATGAGCAGTTCTTC
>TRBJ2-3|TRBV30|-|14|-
CAWSVGASTDTQYF
TGTGCCTGGAGTGTGGGGGCCAGCACAGATACGCAGTATTTT
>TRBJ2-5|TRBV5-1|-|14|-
CASSARGNQETQYF
TGCGCCAGCTCGGCTCGCGGTAACCAAGAGACCCAGTACTTC
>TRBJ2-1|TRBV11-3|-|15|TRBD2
CASSPTSGRFHEQFF
TGTGCCAGCAGCCCCACGAGCGGGAGGTTCCATGAGCAGTTCTTC
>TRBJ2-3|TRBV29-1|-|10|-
CSVSRDTQYF
TGCAGCGTCTCCAGGGATACGCAGTATTTT
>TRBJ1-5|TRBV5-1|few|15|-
CASSPGGVWDSAQHF
TGCGCCAGCAGCCCAGGAGGGGTGTGGGATTCGGCCCAGCATTTT
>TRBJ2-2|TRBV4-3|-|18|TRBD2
CASSQDPGLAGGSGELFF
TGCGCCAGCAGCCAAGATCCAGGACTAGCGGGGGGATCCGGGGAGCTGTTTTTT
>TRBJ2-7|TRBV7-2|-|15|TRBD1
CASSSQQGSSYEQYF
TGTGCCAGCAGCTCCCAACAGGGGAGCTCCTACGAGCAGTACTTC
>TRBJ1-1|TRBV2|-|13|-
CASRTDRAAEAFF
TGTGCCAGCAGGACAGATCGGGCGGCTGAAGCTTTCTTT
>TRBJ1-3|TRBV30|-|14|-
CAWSVIGRGNTIYF
TGTGCCTGGAGTGTAATCGGCAGGGGAAACACCATATATTTT
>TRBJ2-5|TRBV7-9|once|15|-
CASSESQGRQETQYF
TGTGCCAGCAGCGAATCACAGGGTAGGCAAGAGACCCAGTACTTC
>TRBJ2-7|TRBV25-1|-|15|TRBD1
CASSQTGQGPSEQYF
TGTGCCAGCAGTCAAACGGGACAGGGACCATCCGAGCAGTACTTC
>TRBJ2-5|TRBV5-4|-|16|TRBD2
CASAPLSGGDQETQYF
TGTGCCAGCGCCCCCCTTAGCGGGGGGGATCAAGAGACCCAGTACTTC
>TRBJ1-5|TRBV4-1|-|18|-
CASSEGPPYGEDRQPQHF
TGCGCCAGCAGCGAAGGACCGCCTTACGGGGAGGATCGTCAGCCCCAGCATTTT
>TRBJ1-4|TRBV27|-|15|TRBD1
CASSPTGDRNEKLFF
TGTGCCAGCAGCCCGACAGGGGACCGAAATGAAAAACTGTTTTTT
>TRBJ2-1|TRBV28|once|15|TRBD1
CASSFRGQGYNEQFF
TGTGCCAGCAGTTTCAGGGGACAGGGGTACAATGAGCAGTTCTTC
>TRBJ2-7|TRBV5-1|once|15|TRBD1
CASSPAGTGVYEQYF
TGCGCCAGCAGCCCCGCCGGGACAGGAGTCTACGAGCAGTACTTC
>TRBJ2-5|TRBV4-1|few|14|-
CASSQVPSSTEQYF
TGCGCCAGCAGCCAAGTCCCCAGCTCTACGGAGCAGTACTTC
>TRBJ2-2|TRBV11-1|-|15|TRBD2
CASSPGTSGTGELFF
TGTGCCAGCAGCCCCGGGACTAGCGGGACCGGGGAGCTGTTTTTT